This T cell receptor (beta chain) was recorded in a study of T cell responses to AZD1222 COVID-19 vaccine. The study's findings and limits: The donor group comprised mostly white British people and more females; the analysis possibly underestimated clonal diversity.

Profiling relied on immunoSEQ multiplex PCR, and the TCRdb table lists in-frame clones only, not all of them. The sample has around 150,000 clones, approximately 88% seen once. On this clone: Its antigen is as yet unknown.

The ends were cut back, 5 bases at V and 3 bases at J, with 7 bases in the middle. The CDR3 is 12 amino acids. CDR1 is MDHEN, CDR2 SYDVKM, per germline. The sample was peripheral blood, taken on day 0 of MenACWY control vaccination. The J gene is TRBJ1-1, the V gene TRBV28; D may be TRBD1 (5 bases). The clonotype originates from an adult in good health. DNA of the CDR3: TGTGCCAGCAGTCTCAGGGACACTGAAGCTTTCTTT. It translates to CASSLRDTEAFF.